The rows below give T cell receptor beta chains drawn from one sample of a study of blood T cell repertoires in COVID-19. This table comes from immunoSEQ multiplex PCR, and its TCRdb copy is limited to in-frame clones, with some not included. The sample shows 200,000 to 300,000 clones, 75% to 90% of them seen only once. The sequenced material came from PBMCs or T cells enriched from blood (not recorded which). All receptors derive from a woman between 40 and 55 years old with acute COVID-19. Each CDR3 is given with its conserved first and last residue.

CDR3 protein,V gene,J gene
CASSKALGGADWSYNSPLHF,TRBV21-1,TRBJ1-6
CASSVLGSNEQFF,TRBV18,TRBJ2-1
CASSFAGTGGDTEAFF,TRBV7-9,TRBJ1-1
CASSYSGQSSYEQYF,TRBV6-6,TRBJ2-7
CASSNGQGINSPLHF,TRBV9,TRBJ1-6
CASSQDVYENEQFF,TRBV4-1,TRBJ2-1
CASSVGLAGGVEQFF,TRBV9,TRBJ2-1
CASKRLAGAHNEQFF,TRBV2,TRBJ2-1
CASSLGGGGQPQHF,TRBV5-1,TRBJ1-5
CASSEGVRGTEAFF,TRBV6-1,TRBJ1-1
CASEDYTGELFF,TRBV25-1,TRBJ2-2
CASSHRSYTEAFF,TRBV3-1/TRBV3-2,TRBJ1-1
CASSLAGTEKEAFF,TRBV7-8,TRBJ1-1
CASKNRLAGSTDTQYF,TRBV5-1,TRBJ2-3
CSAQTGGSDTEAFF,TRBV29-1,TRBJ1-1
CASSLAGWDRGGNEQFF,TRBV5-1,TRBJ2-1
CATSSRGNYGYTF,TRBV15,TRBJ1-2
CASNVCRESTDTQYF,TRBV6-5,TRBJ2-3
CASSLGGQGNTEAFF,TRBV11-3,TRBJ1-1
CASRPQGFMNTEAFF,TRBV6-5,TRBJ1-1
CASSSGLAANSYNEQFF,TRBV5-1,TRBJ2-1
CASSRLGTVSYNEQFF,TRBV5-4,TRBJ2-1
CASSQDGGSVYEQYF,TRBV4-1,TRBJ2-7
CASSAFAGAPTGELFF,TRBV27,TRBJ2-2
CASTYSIAGEAGELFF,TRBV6-5,TRBJ2-2